A selection of T cell receptor beta chains follows, all from one sample in a study of shared clonotypes between healthy human individuals. The method was immunoSEQ multiplex PCR; TCRdb's version includes in-frame clones alone and lacks a portion of them. Of approximately 87,000 clones listed, about 65% were seen once; the top ten hold about half. The sample taken for sequencing was memory CD8+ T cells sorted from blood. Receptors were obtained from a man aged 25 to 45 in good health. Each CDR3 is given with its conserved first and last residue. The order of the fields is V gene, J gene, clone size, D gene, CDR3 DNA, CDR3 protein. A D gene is named only where the DNA matches it firmly. The listing skips clone size in some rows; elsewhere it reads once, few, many or a size class.

TRBV5-1	TRBJ2-1	few	NA	TGCGCCAGCAGCTTGACTAGTTCGGATGAGCAGTTCTTC	CASSLTSSDEQFF
TRBV7-9	TRBJ2-7	many	TRBD2	TGTGCCAGCAGCTTAGTAGGGGCGGGAGGGCGGTACGAGCAGTACTTC	CASSLVGAGGRYEQYF
TRBV5-6	TRBJ1-1	NA	NA	TGTGCCAGCAGCGTAACAACTGAAGCTTTCTTT	CASSVTTEAFF
TRBV15	TRBJ2-7	NA	NA	TGTGCCACCAGCAGACGGCCCTTCTACGAGCAGTACTTC	CATSRRPFYEQYF
TRBV18	TRBJ1-1	NA	NA	TGTGCCAGCTCACCAAGCAGGGAGGATGAAGCTTTCTTT	CASSPSREDEAFF
TRBV27	TRBJ2-1	NA	TRBD1	TGTGCCAGCAGCTTAGGGGGCCGCTACAATGAGCAGTTCTTC	CASSLGGRYNEQFF
TRBV7-2	TRBJ2-1	NA	TRBD2	TGTGCCAGCAGCTACGACTTAGCGACTAGCGGCTACAATGAGCAGTTCTTC	CASSYDLATSGYNEQFF
TRBV19	TRBJ2-5	NA	TRBD2	TGTGCCAGTAGTCCGCGACTAGCGGGAGAGACCCAGTACTTC	CASSPRLAGETQYF
TRBV6-5	TRBJ2-1	NA	NA	TGTGCCAGCAGCCCCGTTCTGAGCTCCTACAATGAGCAGTTCTTC	CASSPVLSSYNEQFF
TRBV27	TRBJ1-3	few	NA	TGTGCCAGCCGGGGGTCTCTTGGAAACACCATATATTTT	CASRGSLGNTIYF
TRBV10-2	TRBJ2-7	few	TRBD2	TGCGCCAGCAGTACTAGCGGGAGCTACGAGCAGTACTTC	CASSTSGSYEQYF
TRBV11-2	TRBJ1-1	NA	NA	TGTGCCAGCAGCTTAGGTGTGGTGGGGAACACTGAAGCTTTCTTT	CASSLGVVGNTEAFF
TRBV5-1	TRBJ2-7	NA	NA	TGCGCCAGCAGCTCGAATTTAGATTACGAGCAGTACTTC	CASSSNLDYEQYF
TRBV25-1	TRBJ1-1	few	NA	TGTGCCAGCAGTAACGTTGACACTGAAGCTTTCTTT	CASSNVDTEAFF
TRBV7-8	TRBJ2-1	NA	TRBD2	TGTGCCAGCAGCTTATACTTAGCGGGTAACAATGAGCAGTTCTTC	CASSLYLAGNNEQFF
TRBV19	TRBJ2-5	NA	TRBD1	TGTGCCAGTAGTACCACCCCGACAGGGGGAGAGACCCAGTACTTC	CASSTTPTGGETQYF
TRBV5-1	TRBJ2-5	NA	NA	TGCGCCAGCAGCTTGGCCACGGCAGGGGATATAGAGACCCAGTACTTC	CASSLATAGDIETQYF
TRBV28	TRBJ2-7	NA	TRBD1	TGTGCCAGCAGTCCCCCCGGGACAGGGCTGGTCAACGAGCAGTACTTC	CASSPPGTGLVNEQYF
TRBV2	TRBJ2-4	few	TRBD1	TGTGCCAGCAGGAAGGACAGGGGCGGAACCAAAAACATTCAGTACTTC	CASRKDRGGTKNIQYF
TRBV28	TRBJ1-4	NA	NA	TGTGCCAGCAGTTTGGAGATCTCTAATGAAAAACTGTTTTTT	CASSLEISNEKLFF
TRBV7-9	TRBJ2-7	NA	NA	TGTGCCAGCAGCTTAGGGGGTGGGAGGAACTACGAGCAGTACTTC	CASSLGGGRNYEQYF
TRBV7-9	TRBJ2-5	NA	TRBD1	TGTGCCAGCAGCTCGGGGACAGGGTACGCGGAGACCCAGTACTTC	CASSSGTGYAETQYF
TRBV15	TRBJ1-1	NA	NA	TGTGCCACCAGCAGAGTCGGCTACACTGAAGCTTTCTTT	CATSRVGYTEAFF
TRBV27	TRBJ1-5	few	NA	TGTGCCAGCAGCCATAGTGGGGATAGCAATCAGCCCCAGCATTTT	CASSHSGDSNQPQHF
TRBV28	TRBJ2-2	NA	NA	TGTGCCAGCCGGGACATGGGGGATACGTGGTTAGGCACCGGGGAGCTGTTTTTT	CASRDMGDTWLGTGELFF
TRBV5-4	TRBJ2-1	many	TRBD1	TGTGCCAGCAGACGGGACAGGGGGGCTTACAATGAGCAGTTCTTC	CASRRDRGAYNEQFF
TRBV5-1	TRBJ1-1	NA	NA	TGCGCCAGCAGCTTGGGGACGGGACATGAAAACACTGAAGCTTTCTTT	CASSLGTGHENTEAFF
TRBV5-1	TRBJ2-7	NA	TRBD2	TGCGCCAGCAGCATAGGACTAGCGGGAGTAGTGCAAGAGGAGCAGTACTTC	CASSIGLAGVVQEEQYF
TRBV7-9	TRBJ2-1	few	NA	TGTGCCAGCAGCTTGAGCAGCGGGACATACAATGAGCAGTTCTTC	CASSLSSGTYNEQFF
TRBV7-9	TRBJ2-7	NA	NA	TGTGCCAGCAGCACCTCCTACGAGCAGTACTTC	CASSTSYEQYF
TRBV9	TRBJ2-3	NA	NA	TGTGCCAGCAGCGGACCTTCAAAACACGGTACGCAGTATTTT	CASSGPSKHGTQYF
TRBV6-5	TRBJ1-4	NA	TRBD1	TGTGCCAGCAGTCTAACACAGGGGCCTGGAGAAAAACTGTTTTTT	CASSLTQGPGEKLFF
TRBV19	TRBJ1-1	NA	NA	TGTGCCAGTAGTACCACAGTGAACACTGAAGCTTTCTTT	CASSTTVNTEAFF